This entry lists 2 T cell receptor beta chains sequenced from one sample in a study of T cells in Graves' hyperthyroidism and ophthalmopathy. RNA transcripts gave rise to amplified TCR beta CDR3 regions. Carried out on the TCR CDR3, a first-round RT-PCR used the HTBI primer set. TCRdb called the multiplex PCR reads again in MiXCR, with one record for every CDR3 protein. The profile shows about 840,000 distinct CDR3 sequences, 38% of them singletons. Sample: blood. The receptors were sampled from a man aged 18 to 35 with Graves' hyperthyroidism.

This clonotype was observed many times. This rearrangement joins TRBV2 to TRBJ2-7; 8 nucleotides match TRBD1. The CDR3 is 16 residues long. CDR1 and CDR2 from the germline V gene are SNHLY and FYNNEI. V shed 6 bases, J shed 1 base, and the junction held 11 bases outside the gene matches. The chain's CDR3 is CASSPRTGKGSYEQYF. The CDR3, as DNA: TGTGCCAGCAGCCCCCGGACAGGGAAAGGATCCTACGAGCAGTACTTC. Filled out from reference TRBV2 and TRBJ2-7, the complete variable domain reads EPEVTQTPSHQVTQMGQEVILRCVPISNHLYFYWYRQILGQKVEFLVSFYNNEISEKSEIFDDQFSVERPDGSNFTLKIRSTKLEDSAMYFCASSPRTGKGSYEQYFGPGTRLTVT.

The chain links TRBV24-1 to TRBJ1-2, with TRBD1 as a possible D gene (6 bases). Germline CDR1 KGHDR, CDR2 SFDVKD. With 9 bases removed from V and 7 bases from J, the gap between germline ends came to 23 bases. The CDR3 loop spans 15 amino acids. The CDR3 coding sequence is TGTGCCACCCAACCTTCTGAACAGGGAACGAGTGGCTACACCTTC. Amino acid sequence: CATQPSEQGTSGYTF.